Below, one TCR beta chain is given with its context. Its cognate antigen is unknown. The sample belongs to a study of T cell responses to AZD1222 COVID-19 vaccine. Whole-study findings and limits: Vaccine-related CD4 TCRs covered spike, predominating at 160-218 and 743-854.

Germline V lookup: CDR1 LNHDA, CDR2 SQIVND (reference sequence). This CDR3 region has 13 residues. Trimming cost V 5 bases and J 7 bases; bases outside gene matches: 5. Data came from immunoSEQ multiplex PCR; TCRdb stores just in-frame clones and leaves some out. The table has about 140,000 clones, roughly 92% seen once; the top ten hold 1.7%. The source was peripheral blood, collected on day 0 of AZD1222 vaccination. The chain links TRBV19 to TRBJ2-1; 7 nucleotides line up with TRBD2. This clonotype was sampled from an adult in good health. As DNA, the CDR3 is TGTGCCAGTAGTTCCCTAGCGGTTAATGAGCAGTTCTTC. This translates into CASSSLAVNEQFF. The entire variable domain, with the rest obtained from reference TRBV19 and TRBJ2-1, is as follows: DGGITQSPKYLFRKEGQNVTLSCEQNLNHDAMYWYRQDPGQGLRLIYYSQIVNDFQKGDIAEGYSVSREKKESFPLTVTSAQKNPTAFYLCASSSLAVNEQFFGPGTRLTVL.